What follows is one TCR beta chain and its context. Authors' processing steps: Amplified reference gene primers provided the basis for estimating nucleated cell counts. The protocol was immunoSEQ multiplex PCR, while the TCRdb copy is restricted to in-frame clones and leaves out a portion. V and J calls and clone size follow that table, whereas D and trimming were derived from the DNA. The data show some 120,000 clones, roughly 80% seen once. These data come from a study of blood T cell repertoires in COVID-19. At the level of the study: Donors in the United States, Italy and Spain gave samples during acute or convalescent COVID-19. In each case, the material was cDNA or gDNA derived from T cells, B-cell-depleted T cells, or PBMCs.

CDR1 is SGHDN and CDR2 is FVKESK in the germline V gene. Trimming took 4 bases from V and 7 from J; bases not matched to a gene: 12. The CDR3 covers 16 residues. The sequencing input was peripheral blood. The V call is TRBV14, the J call TRBJ2-7, with 11 bases aligning to TRBD1. The sequence derives from a woman in her forties or fifties with acute or convalescent COVID-19. CDR3 amino acids: CASSRPDRGRSREQYF. The CDR3 nucleotides read TGTGCCAGCAGCCGACCGGACAGGGGGCGTTCTAGGGAGCAGTACTTC.